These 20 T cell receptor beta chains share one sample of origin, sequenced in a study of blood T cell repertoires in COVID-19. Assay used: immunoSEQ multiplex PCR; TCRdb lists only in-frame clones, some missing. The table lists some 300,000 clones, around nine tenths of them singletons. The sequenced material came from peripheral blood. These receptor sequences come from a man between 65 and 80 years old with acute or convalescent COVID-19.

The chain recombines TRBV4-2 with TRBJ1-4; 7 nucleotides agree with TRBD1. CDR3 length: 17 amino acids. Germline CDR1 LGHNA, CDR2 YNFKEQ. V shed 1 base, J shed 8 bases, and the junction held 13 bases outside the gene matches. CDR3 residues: CASSQVFSAGGSEKLFF. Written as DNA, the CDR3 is TGTGCCAGCAGCCAAGTATTTTCGGCAGGGGGATCGGAAAAACTGTTTTTT.

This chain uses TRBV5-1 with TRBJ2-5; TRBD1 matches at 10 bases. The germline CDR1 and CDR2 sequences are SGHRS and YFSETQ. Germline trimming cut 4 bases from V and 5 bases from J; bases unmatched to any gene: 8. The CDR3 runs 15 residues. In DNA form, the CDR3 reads TGCGCCAGCAGCCCCCAGCGACAGGGGGCGGAGACCCAGTACTTC. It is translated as CASSPQRQGAETQYF.

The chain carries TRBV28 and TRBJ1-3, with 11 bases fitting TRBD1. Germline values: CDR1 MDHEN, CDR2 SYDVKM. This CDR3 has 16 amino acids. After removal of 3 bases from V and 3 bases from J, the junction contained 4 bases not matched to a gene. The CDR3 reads CASSFGQGALGNTIYF. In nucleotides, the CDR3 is TGTGCCAGCAGTTTTGGACAGGGGGCGCTTGGAAACACCATATATTTT.

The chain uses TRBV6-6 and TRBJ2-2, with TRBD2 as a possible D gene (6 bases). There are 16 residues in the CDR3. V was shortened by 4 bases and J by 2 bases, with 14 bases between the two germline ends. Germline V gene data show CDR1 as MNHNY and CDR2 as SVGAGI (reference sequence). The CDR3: CASSFGGTVNTGELFF. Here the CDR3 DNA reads TGTGCCAGCAGTTTTGGGGGGACGGTTAACACCGGGGAGCTGTTTTTT.

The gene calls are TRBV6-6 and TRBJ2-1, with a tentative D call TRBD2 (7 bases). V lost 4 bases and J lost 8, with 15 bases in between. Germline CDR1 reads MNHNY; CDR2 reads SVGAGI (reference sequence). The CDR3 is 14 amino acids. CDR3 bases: TGTGCCAGCAGTTTAAGTGGGGGGGCCTATGAGCAGTTCTTC. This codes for CASSLSGGAYEQFF.

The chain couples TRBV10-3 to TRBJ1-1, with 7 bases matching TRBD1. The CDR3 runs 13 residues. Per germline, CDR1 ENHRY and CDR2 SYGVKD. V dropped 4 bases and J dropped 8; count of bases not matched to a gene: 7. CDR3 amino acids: CAISGGQDQEAFF. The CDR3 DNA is TGTGCCATCAGTGGCGGACAGGACCAAGAAGCTTTCTTT.

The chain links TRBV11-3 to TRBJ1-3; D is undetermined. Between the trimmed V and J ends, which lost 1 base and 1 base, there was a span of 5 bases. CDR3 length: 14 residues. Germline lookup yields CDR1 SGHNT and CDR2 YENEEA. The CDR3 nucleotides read TGTGCCAGCAGCTTAGGAGGGTCTGGAAACACCATATATTTT. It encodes CASSLGGSGNTIYF.

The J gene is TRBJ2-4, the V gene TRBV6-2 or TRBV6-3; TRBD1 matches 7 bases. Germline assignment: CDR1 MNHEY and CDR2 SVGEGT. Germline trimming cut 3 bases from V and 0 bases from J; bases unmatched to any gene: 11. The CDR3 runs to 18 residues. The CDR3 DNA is TGTGCCAGCAGTTATTTTCCGGGACAGCAAATAGCCAAAAACATTCAGTACTTC. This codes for CASSYFPGQQIAKNIQYF.

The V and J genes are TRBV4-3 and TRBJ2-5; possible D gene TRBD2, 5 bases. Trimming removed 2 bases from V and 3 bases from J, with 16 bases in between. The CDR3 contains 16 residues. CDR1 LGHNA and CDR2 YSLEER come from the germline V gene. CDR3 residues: CASSQNFLDFKETQYF. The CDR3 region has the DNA TGCGCCAGCAGCCAAAACTTCCTGGACTTTAAAGAGACCCAGTACTTC.

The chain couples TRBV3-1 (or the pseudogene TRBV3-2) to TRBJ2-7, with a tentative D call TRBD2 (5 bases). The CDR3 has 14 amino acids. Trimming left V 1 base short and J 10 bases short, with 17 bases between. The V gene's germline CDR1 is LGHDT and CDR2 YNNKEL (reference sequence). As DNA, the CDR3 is TGTGCCAGCAGCCAAGGAGGCGCTGGCGGGCCTCAGTACTTC. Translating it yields CASSQGGAGGPQYF.

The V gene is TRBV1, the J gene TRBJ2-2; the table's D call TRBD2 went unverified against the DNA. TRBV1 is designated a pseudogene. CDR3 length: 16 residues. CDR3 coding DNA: TGCACCAGCAGCCAAGATAATGGCAGGAAACACCGGGGAGCTGTTTTT. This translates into CTSSQDNGRKHRGAVF.

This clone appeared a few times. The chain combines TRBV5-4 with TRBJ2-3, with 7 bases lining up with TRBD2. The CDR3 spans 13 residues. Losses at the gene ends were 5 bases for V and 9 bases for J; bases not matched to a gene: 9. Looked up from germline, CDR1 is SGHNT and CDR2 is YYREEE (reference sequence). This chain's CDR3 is CASRWEGDVTQYF. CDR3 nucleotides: TGTGCCAGCAGGTGGGAGGGCGACGTAACGCAGTATTTT.

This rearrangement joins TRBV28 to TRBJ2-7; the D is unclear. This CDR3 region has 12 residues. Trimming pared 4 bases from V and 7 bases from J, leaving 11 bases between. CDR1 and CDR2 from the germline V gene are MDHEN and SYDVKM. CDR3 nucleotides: TGTGCCAGCAGTTCTTCCAACACAGAGCAGTACTTC. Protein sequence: CASSSSNTEQYF.

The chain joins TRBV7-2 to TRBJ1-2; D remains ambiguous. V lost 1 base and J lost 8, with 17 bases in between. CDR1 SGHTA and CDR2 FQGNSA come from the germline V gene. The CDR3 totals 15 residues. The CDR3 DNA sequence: TGTGCCAGCAGCTTAGTAGAGGGCTCAGCGGGGGGCTACACCTTC. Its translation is CASSLVEGSAGGYTF.

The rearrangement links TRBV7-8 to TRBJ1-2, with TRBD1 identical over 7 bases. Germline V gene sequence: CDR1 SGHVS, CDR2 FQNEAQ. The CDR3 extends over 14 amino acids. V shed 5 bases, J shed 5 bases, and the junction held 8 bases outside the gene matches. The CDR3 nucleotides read TGTGCCAGCAGCCTTCATCCGACAGGGTATGGCTACACCTTC. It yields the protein CASSLHPTGYGYTF.

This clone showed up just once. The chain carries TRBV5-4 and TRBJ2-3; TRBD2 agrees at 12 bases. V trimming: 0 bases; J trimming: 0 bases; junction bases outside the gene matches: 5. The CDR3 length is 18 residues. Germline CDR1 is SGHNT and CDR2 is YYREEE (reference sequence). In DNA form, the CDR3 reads TGTGCCAGCAGCTTGGAACTAGCGGGGGGCTCTAGCACAGATACGCAGTATTTT. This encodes CASSLELAGGSSTDTQYF. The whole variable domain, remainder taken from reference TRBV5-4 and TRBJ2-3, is ETGVTQSPTHLIKTRGQQVTLRCSSQSGHNTVSWYQQALGQGPQFIFQYYREEENGRGNFPPRFSGLQFPNYSSELNVNALELDDSALYLCASSLELAGGSSTDTQYFGPGTRLTVL.

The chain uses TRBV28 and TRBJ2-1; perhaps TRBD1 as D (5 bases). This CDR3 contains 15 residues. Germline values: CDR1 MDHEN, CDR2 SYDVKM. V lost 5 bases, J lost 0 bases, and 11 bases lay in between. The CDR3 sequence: CASSQQGFSYNEQFF. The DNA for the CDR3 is TGTGCCAGCAGTCAGCAGGGTTTCTCCTACAATGAGCAGTTCTTC.

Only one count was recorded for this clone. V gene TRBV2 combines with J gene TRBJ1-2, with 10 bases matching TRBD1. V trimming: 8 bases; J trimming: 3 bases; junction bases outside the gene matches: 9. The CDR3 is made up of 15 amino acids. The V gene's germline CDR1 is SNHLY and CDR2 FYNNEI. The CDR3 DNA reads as TGTGCCAGCTATCCTTGGACAGGGGGAGACTATGGCTACACCTTC. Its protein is CASYPWTGGDYGYTF.

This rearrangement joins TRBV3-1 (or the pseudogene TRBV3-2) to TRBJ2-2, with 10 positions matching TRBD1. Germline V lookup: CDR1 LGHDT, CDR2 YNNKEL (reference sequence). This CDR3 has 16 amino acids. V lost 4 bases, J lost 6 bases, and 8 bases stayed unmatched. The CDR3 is CASSPRTGGFAGELFF. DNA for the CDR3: TGTGCCAGCAGCCCGAGGACAGGGGGGTTCGCCGGGGAGCTGTTTTTT.

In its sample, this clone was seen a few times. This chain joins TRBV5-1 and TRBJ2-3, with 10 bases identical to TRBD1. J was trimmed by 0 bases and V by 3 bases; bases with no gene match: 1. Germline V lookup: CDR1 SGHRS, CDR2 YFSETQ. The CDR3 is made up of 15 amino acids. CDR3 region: CASSWTGGSTDTQYF. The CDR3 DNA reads TGCGCCAGCAGCTGGACAGGGGGAAGCACAGATACGCAGTATTTT.